This TCR beta chain stems from a study of T cell repertoires in cytomegalovirus infection. The overall study: It can be stated that public TCR beta signatures indicated CMV infection as well as a matching HLA type. Study-wide findings and caveats: Dominant in the ex vivo response were TCR beta clonotypes restricted by HLA-C and specific for CMV. The cumulative frequency of public TCR beta families identified carriers of CMV plus the relevant HLA.

Using its own MiXCR run on the reads, TCRdb lists one record per CDR3 protein. The sample has around 450,000 distinct CDR3 sequences, 25% to 40% seen once. This CDR3 spans 14 amino acids. V was shortened by 10 bases and J by 5 bases, with 18 bases between the two germline ends. From germline, CDR1 is SGHAT and CDR2 FQNNGV. This clonotype was seen only a few times. Antigen specificity is unknown. Specimen: PBMCs. The sequence was obtained from a human donor in good health (CMV status not recorded). Some clones in this sample may be carry-over from other donors' samples. V and J are TRBV11-2 and TRBJ2-1; weak D call: TRBD2 (7 bases). The CDR3 region is CATGGPWDNNEQFF. The CDR3, as DNA: TGTGCCACGGGGGGACCTTGGGACAACAATGAGCAGTTCTTC.